This record covers a single TCR beta chain. Its antigen has not been determined. The input lacks base qualities; no much larger clone sits a single base away. For sequencing of the TCRbeta CDR3 region, genomic DNA was extracted from the sorted cells. TCRbeta CDR3 regions were sequenced using the immunoSEQ Assay. TCRdb carries this immuneACCESS record with in-frame sequences only. Its versions omit some clonotypes, under half of them owing to an unresolved V gene in the studies checked, with the rest unexplained. In all, the sample holds 90,000 to 95,000 clones, and more than 70% of those were seen once. The top ten hold more than 4% of the sample. The data belong to a study of OX40 agonist ivuxolimab in advanced cancers. For the study in its entirety: The costimulatory receptor OX40 (CD134) was targeted by ivuxolimab, a fully human IgG2 agonistic monoclonal antibody. Intravenous ivuxolimab was administered to patients every 2 weeks at six dose levels: 0.01, 0.1, 0.3, 1.5, 3 and 10 mg/kg. Among the roughly 50 dose-escalation patients, about 20 had hepatocellular carcinoma, roughly 15 melanoma, 9 renal cell carcinoma and 9 head and neck cancer. A male proportion of 75% to 85% and a mean age of around 60 years, ranging from 23 to 79, were recorded for the dose-escalation cohort. Prior anti-PD-1, anti-PD-L1 or anti-CTLA-4 therapy was permitted, and 40% of dose-escalation patients had received checkpoint inhibitors. Three dose-escalation patients achieved partial responses, one with hepatocellular carcinoma and two with cutaneous melanoma. The point of sequencing TCRbeta in the periphery was to test whether ivuxolimab changed TCR sequence diversity and drove clonal T-cell expansion. The paper reports the monotherapy dose-escalation portion (N of about 54 patients) of the phase I ivuxolimab trial.

The trial excluded patients who had a history of autoimmune disease or who were on systemic immunosuppression. Peripheral blood for TCR sequencing was collected from all dose cohorts at baseline, on cycle 4 day 1, and on cycle 7 day 1. Samples came from an open-label, multicenter, first-in-human phase I dose-escalation trial of ivuxolimab. Adults with locally advanced or metastatic melanoma, renal cell, hepatocellular, or head and neck squamous cell carcinoma were enrolled in the trial. Before TCR sequencing, CD4+ T cells and CD8+ T cells were sorted from peripheral blood as separate populations. Study-level results and caveats: After ivuxolimab, more expanded clones were found on average in CD8+ T cells than in CD4+ T cells. Partial responders in the 0.1-3.0 mg/kg groups had among the lowest normalized peripheral clonal expansion, especially among CD8+ T cells. At doses from 0.1 to 3.0 mg/kg, clonal expansion was seen in both CD4+ and CD8+ blood T cells between baseline and week 6. Low levels of normalized T-cell clonal expansion were also seen in some nonresponding patients. The antigen specificity of the peripheral T cells that underwent clonal expansion was not determined.

This specimen was CD4+ or CD8+ T cells sorted from blood, taken in a trial of the OX40 agonist ivuxolimab. The origin of this receptor is an adult with an advanced solid tumor such as melanoma, head and neck, liver or kidney cancer.

The DNA is as follows: TGTGCCAGCAGACTAGCGGGAGAGGCCGGGGAGCTGTTTTTT. Its protein product is CASRLAGEAGELFF. The rearrangement combines TRBV7-6 with TRBJ2-2; TRBD2 agrees with 11 junctional bases. For this chain, trimming is 6 bases at the V end and 6 bases at the J end, and the number of junction bases without a gene match is 3. There are 14 amino acids in the CDR3, from cysteine to phenylalanine inclusive. The CDR3 DNA has 42 bases and is translated from base 1. The germline V gene provides CDR1 SGHVS and CDR2 FNYEAQ.